Below, 21 T cell receptor beta chains from the same sample are listed, as sequenced in a study of blood T cell repertoires in COVID-19. Produced via immunoSEQ multiplex PCR; TCRdb's table is partial and in-frame only. Among tens of thousands of clones listed, around 87% were seen once. Sequenced sample: peripheral blood. Receptors originate from a man in his fifties with active COVID-19.

The chain is built from TRBV15 and TRBJ2-1; 16 bases line up with TRBD2. Germline CDR1 LNHNV, CDR2 YYDKDF (reference sequence). This CDR3 has 18 residues. Trimming removed 1 base from V and 4 bases from J; junction bases left unmatched: 4. The CDR3 here is CATSRATGLAGGYNEQFF. CDR3 DNA: TGTGCCACCAGCAGAGCGACGGGACTAGCGGGAGGGTACAATGAGCAGTTCTTC.

The rearrangement uses TRBV6-5 and TRBJ1-2; D ambiguous. CDR1 is MNHEY, CDR2 SVGAGI, per germline. The V end was cut by 7 bases, the J end by 7 bases, with 19 bases between. The CDR3 extends over 14 amino acids. The DNA of the CDR3 is TGTGCCAGCAACCTACGTACAGCGGGGTCTGGCTACACCTTC. It specifies CASNLRTAGSGYTF.

This chain links TRBV9 with TRBJ1-1; D is unresolved. Germline V gives CDR1 SGDLS, CDR2 YYNGEE. Trimming left V 4 bases short and J 0 bases short, with 7 bases between. The CDR3 is 13 residues long. The DNA for the CDR3 is TGTGCCAGCAGCCCCGAGTTGAACACTGAAGCTTTCTTT. This encodes CASSPELNTEAFF.

The chain joins TRBV19 to TRBJ1-1; D call uncertain. V was clipped by 5 bases and J by 4 bases, with 11 bases between them. The CDR3 runs 13 residues. CDR1 and CDR2 (germline): LNHDA, SQIVND (reference sequence). This CDR3 reads CASSLGSVTEAFF. The CDR3 coding sequence is TGTGCCAGTAGTCTAGGTAGTGTCACTGAAGCTTTCTTT.

The rearrangement uses TRBV5-6 and TRBJ2-2, with 7 nucleotides matching TRBD2. The CDR3 loop spans 15 amino acids. V shed 2 bases and J 7 bases; nucleotides not matched to a gene: 8. The germline V gene encodes CDR1 SGHDT and CDR2 YYEEEE. In DNA, the CDR3 is TGTGCCAGCAGCTTCAGGGAGGGGAAAGTCGGGGAGCTGTTTTTT. This codes for CASSFREGKVGELFF.

The V call is TRBV6-5, the J call TRBJ1-1; maybe TRBD1 (5 bases). This CDR3 is 13 amino acids long. Germline assignment: CDR1 MNHEY and CDR2 SVGAGI. Trimming took 11 bases from V and 9 from J, leaving 22 bases between them. Here the CDR3 DNA reads TGTGCCTCGAGCCGTGGGGGGGATAAAAAAGCTTTCTTT. It is translated as CASSRGGDKKAFF.

The chain links TRBV2 to TRBJ1-2; 9 nucleotides agree with TRBD1. V shed 4 bases, J shed 4 bases, and the junction held 4 bases outside the gene matches. CDR1 SNHLY and CDR2 FYNNEI come from the germline V gene. CDR3 length: 14 residues. CDR3: CASSGTGAAYGYTF. The CDR3 DNA reads as TGTGCCAGCAGTGGGACAGGGGCGGCCTATGGCTACACCTTC.

In this sample, this clone turned up a few times. The chain is built from TRBV9 and TRBJ1-1; TRBD1 matches at 11 bases. This CDR3 is 17 amino acids long. V lost 3 bases, J lost 3 bases, and 10 bases stayed unmatched. Germline lookup yields CDR1 SGDLS and CDR2 YYNGEE. CDR3 DNA sequence: TGTGCCAGCAGCGCGGGACAGGGGGAGCCCTACGACACTGAAGCTTTCTTT. This codes for CASSAGQGEPYDTEAFF.

The V call is TRBV4-1, the J call TRBJ1-6, with D perhaps TRBD1 (6 bases). Trimming removed 5 bases from V and 4 bases from J, with 18 bases in between. The CDR3 is 17 amino acids. From germline, CDR1 is MGHRA and CDR2 YSYEKL. The CDR3 region is CASSTGGGGLYNSPLHF. The CDR3 DNA is TGCGCCAGCAGCACAGGTGGGGGCGGCCTTTATAATTCACCCCTCCACTTT.

This rearrangement joins TRBV3-1 (or the pseudogene TRBV3-2) to TRBJ1-2, with D possibly matching TRBD1 (6 bases). V was trimmed by 4 bases and J by 7 bases, leaving 10 bases between them. CDR3 length equals 12 residues. Germline V gene sequence: CDR1 LGHDT, CDR2 YNNKEL (reference sequence). The DNA for the CDR3 is TGTGCCAGCAGCCTGCAGGGGAGTGGCTACACCTTC. It translates to CASSLQGSGYTF.

The chain links TRBV7-6 to TRBJ2-7; 7 nucleotides line up with TRBD1. This CDR3 comprises 14 residues. CDR1 and CDR2 (germline): SGHVS, FNYEAQ. V trimming: 4 bases; J trimming: 1 base; junction bases outside the gene matches: 4. The CDR3 nucleotides read TGTGCCAGCAGCTCACAGGGGCCTTCCTACGAGCAGTACTTC. Its translation: CASSSQGPSYEQYF.

In its sample, this clone was seen once. This chain joins TRBV5-5 and TRBJ1-6, with D hard to call. Between the trimmed V and J ends, which lost 4 bases and 7 bases, there was a span of 6 bases. Germline V gene lookup returns CDR1 SGHKS and CDR2 YYEKEE (reference sequence). This CDR3 contains 12 residues. DNA for the CDR3: TGTGCCAGCAGCACAGAAAATTCACCCCTCCACTTT. This encodes CASSTENSPLHF.

This chain uses TRBV7-3 with TRBJ1-2; a weak D match, TRBD1 (6 bases). Germline assignment: CDR1 SGHTA and CDR2 FQGTGA. This CDR3 is 13 amino acids long. V lost 4 bases and J lost 2, with 8 bases in between. The CDR3 is CASSYGQNYGYTF. The CDR3 DNA follows: TGTGCCAGCAGCTACGGACAGAACTATGGCTACACCTTC.

This chain joins TRBV27 and TRBJ2-2, with D unclear. Per the germline V gene, CDR1 is MNHEY and CDR2 is SMNVEV (reference sequence). The V gene lost 5 bases and the J gene lost 5 bases, with 9 bases spanning the gap. This CDR3 has 13 residues. CDR3: CASSLIPTGELFF. CDR3 bases: TGTGCCAGCAGTCTAATACCGACCGGGGAGCTGTTTTTT.

The rearrangement links TRBV6-1 to TRBJ1-5; D may be TRBD1 (6 bases). The germline V and J ends were trimmed by 4 bases and 2 bases, with 15 bases remaining between them. CDR1 and CDR2 (germline): MNHNS, SASEGT. The CDR3 loop spans 16 amino acids. CDR3 in amino acids: CASSGGQISGNQPQHF. The CDR3 DNA is TGTGCCAGCAGTGGAGGACAGATTTCCGGCAATCAGCCCCAGCATTTT.

V and J are TRBV11-2 and TRBJ2-3; 15 bases line up with TRBD2. The CDR3 is 19 amino acids. Germline V gene data show CDR1 as SGHAT and CDR2 as FQNNGV. Unmatched junction bases numbered 10, after V lost 2 bases and J lost 4 bases. The chain's CDR3 is CASSLIPGTSGGRADTQYF. The CDR3 bases are TGTGCCAGCAGCTTAATTCCCGGGACTAGCGGGGGGAGGGCAGATACGCAGTATTTT.

The chain joins TRBV28 to TRBJ2-2; TRBD2 might be the D (5 bases). In germline, CDR1 is MDHEN, CDR2 SYDVKM. The CDR3 is 16 residues long. The V end lost 5 bases, the J end lost 2 bases, and 15 bases lay between the germline ends. The CDR3 here is CASSPGFLINTGELFF. CDR3 bases: TGTGCCAGCAGTCCGGGATTTCTAATCAACACCGGGGAGCTGTTTTTT.

The DNA for the CDR3 is TGTGCCAGCAGCTTCAATCGGAGGGGGACTAGCGGGGTCTACGAGCAGTACTTC. Translating it yields CASSFNRRGTSGVYEQYF. V is TRBV7-2 and J is TRBJ2-7; 13 bases match TRBD2. The CDR3 runs 18 residues. With V trimmed by 3 bases and J by 3 bases, 11 bases remained unmatched. From germline, CDR1 is SGHTA and CDR2 FQGNSA.

The chain has TRBV28 and TRBJ1-4; TRBD1 aligns across 9 bases. Germline assignment: CDR1 MDHEN and CDR2 SYDVKM. The CDR3 covers 15 residues. After removal of 6 bases from V and 2 bases from J, the junction contained 4 bases not matched to a gene. The DNA of the CDR3 is TGTGCCAGCAGCACAGGGGGCCCGACTAATGAAAAACTGTTTTTT. Its protein is CASSTGGPTNEKLFF.

This clone showed up just once. CDR3 region: CASSLATGMNTEAFF. In nucleotides, the CDR3 is TGCGCCAGCAGCTTGGCCACAGGGATGAACACTGAAGCTTTCTTT. The gene calls are TRBV5-1 and TRBJ1-1; D is perhaps TRBD1 (6 bases). Germline CDR1 and CDR2: SGHRS and YFSETQ. The CDR3 spans 15 residues. The V end lost 0 bases, the J end lost 0 bases, and 9 bases lay between the germline ends.

V is TRBV3-1 (or the pseudogene TRBV3-2) and J is TRBJ2-5, with TRBD2 identical over 13 bases. Per the germline V gene, CDR1 is LGHDT and CDR2 is YNNKEL (reference sequence). Trimming removed 5 bases from V and 3 bases from J; junction bases left unmatched: 6. The CDR3 contains 16 residues. The CDR3 spells CASSSRTSGGEETQYF. The CDR3 DNA reads as TGTGCCAGCAGCTCTAGGACTAGCGGGGGAGAAGAGACCCAGTACTTC.